A single sample is the source of the 15 T cell receptor beta chains below, sequenced in a study of cytomegalovirus exposure and HLA in healthy donors. Both 60 Vbeta primers and 13 Jbeta primers went into the PCR. Assay used: immunoSEQ multiplex PCR; TCRdb lists only in-frame clones, some missing. The sample consists of 150,000 to 190,000 clones, roughly 80% of them appearing once. Sequencing was carried out using PBMCs. These receptors were obtained from a woman between 50 and 59 years old in good health and CMV-seropositive.

Turning to this clone: This same CDR3 is encoded by further DNA sequences in the sample. The chain combines TRBV10-1 with TRBJ2-7; the D gene is possibly TRBD2 (6 bases). The germline V gene encodes CDR1 WNHNN and CDR2 SYGVQD (reference sequence). Trimming left V 1 base short and J 2 bases short, with 27 bases between. CDR3 size: 20 residues. CDR3 sequence reads: CASSECNEEPRPCGTYEQYF. The CDR3 coding sequence is TGCGCCAGCAGTGAGTGCAACGAGGAACCACGACCTTGCGGGACCTACGAGCAGTACTTC.

V usage is TRBV19 and J usage is TRBJ1-5; 9 bases agree with TRBD1. V lost 3 bases to trimming and J lost 6 bases; unmatched junction nucleotides: 9. The V gene's germline CDR1 is LNHDA and CDR2 SQIVND (reference sequence). The CDR3 is made up of 16 amino acids. The CDR3 sequence is CASSIVHGTGSQPQHF. The CDR3 bases are TGTGCCAGTAGTATCGTGCATGGGACAGGGAGTCAGCCCCAGCATTTT.

This chain joins TRBV19 and TRBJ2-1, with 11 bases lining up with TRBD2. V dropped 4 bases and J dropped 4; count of bases not matched to a gene: 9. Germline CDR1 and CDR2: LNHDA and SQIVND (reference sequence). The CDR3 spans 17 residues. CDR3 sequence reads: CASSTQTSGVSYNEQFF. CDR3 DNA: TGTGCCAGTAGTACTCAGACTAGCGGGGTGAGTTACAATGAGCAGTTCTTC.

This chain connects TRBV5-4 to TRBJ1-1; D is uncertain. CDR3 length: 16 amino acids. Germline V gene lookup returns CDR1 SGHNT and CDR2 YYREEE (reference sequence). V was shortened by 0 bases and J by 1 base, with 13 bases between the two germline ends. The CDR3 loop is CASSLEASRRNTEAFF. In DNA form, the CDR3 reads TGTGCCAGCAGCTTGGAAGCGAGCCGAAGGAACACTGAAGCTTTCTTT.

This rearrangement joins TRBV9 to TRBJ1-2, with unresolved D. CDR1 SGDLS and CDR2 YYNGEE come from the germline V gene. The CDR3 has 15 amino acids. Trimming shortened V by 0 bases and J by 8 bases, and 17 bases separated the two germline ends. CDR3 sequence (DNA): TGTGCCAGCAGCGTAGAGGTGGGAGACCTGGGGGGCTACACCTTC. This gives the protein CASSVEVGDLGGYTF. The full variable domain, with the rest looked up from reference TRBV9 and TRBJ1-2, is DSGVTQTPKHLITATGQRVTLRCSPRSGDLSVYWYQQSLDQGLQFLIQYYNGEERAKGNILERFSAQQFPDLHSELNLSSLELGDSALYFCASSVEVGDLGGYTFGSGTRLTVV.

The V call is TRBV5-4, the J call TRBJ2-2; maybe TRBD1 (5 bases). The CDR3 sequence is 14 residues long. V was pared by 7 bases and J by 0 bases, with 10 bases between. Germline CDR1 is SGHNT and CDR2 is YYREEE (reference sequence). CDR3 sequence (DNA): TGTGCCAGCCGACAGACGTCGAACACCGGGGAGCTGTTTTTT. This gives the protein CASRQTSNTGELFF.

The chain is built from TRBV29-1 and TRBJ2-3, with a possible D match to TRBD2 (6 bases). Trimming cost V 0 bases and J 1 base, with 8 bases left between them. The V gene's germline CDR1 is SQVTM and CDR2 ANQGSEA. The CDR3 extends over 14 amino acids. CDR3 in amino acids: CSVEDGEGTDTQYF. The CDR3 DNA reads as TGCAGCGTTGAAGATGGGGAGGGCACAGATACGCAGTATTTT.

The genes are TRBV7-8 and TRBJ1-4; tentative D call: TRBD1 (5 bases). CDR1 and CDR2 (germline): SGHVS, FQNEAQ. The CDR3 runs to 14 residues. Trimming removed 2 bases from V and 8 bases from J, with 12 bases in between. DNA of the CDR3: TGTGCCAGCAGCTTATCAGGGTTTCGAGAAAAACTGTTTTTT. The encoded protein is CASSLSGFREKLFF.

This chain connects TRBV18 to TRBJ2-3, with D maybe TRBD2 (7 bases). Germline values: CDR1 KGHSH, CDR2 LQKENI. The CDR3 consists of 15 residues. Trimming took 3 bases from V and 4 from J, leaving 14 bases between them. The CDR3 spells CASSPPRGGADTQYF. For the CDR3, the DNA is TGTGCCAGCTCACCGCCGCGCGGGGGCGCAGATACGCAGTATTTT.

The chain couples TRBV15 to TRBJ1-4; the D is unclear. The V end lost 1 base, the J end lost 8 bases, and 14 bases lay between the germline ends. Germline CDR1 and CDR2: LNHNV and YYDKDF (reference sequence). This CDR3 contains 15 residues. CDR3 bases: TGTGCCACCAGCAGAGCTGTGGGGAGCAGGGAAAAACTGTTTTTT. Its protein product is CATSRAVGSREKLFF. Filled out from reference TRBV15 and TRBJ1-4, the complete variable domain reads DAMVIQNPRYQVTQFGKPVTLSCSQTLNHNVMYWYQQKSSQAPKLLFHYYDKDFNNEADTPDNFQSRRPNTSFCFLDIRSPGLGDTAMYLCATSRAVGSREKLFFGSGTQLSVL.

This chain uses TRBV28 with TRBJ2-1, with a possible D match to TRBD1 (6 bases). This CDR3 has 15 amino acids. The V gene lost 7 bases and the J gene lost 5 bases, with 18 bases spanning the gap. Germline CDR1 reads MDHEN; CDR2 reads SYDVKM. The CDR3 here is CASIPGHWDHNEQFF. The CDR3 DNA is TGTGCCAGCATCCCGGGACATTGGGACCACAATGAGCAGTTCTTC.

The CDR3, as DNA: TGTGCCAGCAGCTTATACCTGAGCTCTGGAAACACCATATATTTT. This codes for CASSLYLSSGNTIYF. The gene calls are TRBV13 and TRBJ1-3; no reliable D call. The CDR3 loop spans 15 amino acids. Germline CDR1 and CDR2: PRHDT and FYEKMQ (reference sequence). V lost 2 bases and J lost 0, with 8 bases in between.

The chain has TRBV29-1 and TRBJ1-1, with 12 bases that match TRBD1. The CDR3 runs 15 residues. Germline CDR1 reads SQVTM; CDR2 reads ANQGSEA. V shed 1 base and J 6 bases; nucleotides not matched to a gene: 6. DNA of the CDR3: TGCAGCGTTGAAGTTATCCGGGACAGGGGGCCTGAAGCTTTCTTT. It encodes CSVEVIRDRGPEAFF.

This clone appeared a few times. Other DNA variants within this sample encode the same CDR3. The rearrangement uses TRBV27 and TRBJ1-2; D ambiguous. Per the germline V gene, CDR1 is MNHEY and CDR2 is SMNVEV (reference sequence). The CDR3 has 12 residues. Between the trimmed V and J ends, which lost 3 bases and 6 bases, there was a span of 8 bases. CDR3 in DNA: TGTGCCAGCAGTTTGTCCGGGGATGGCTACACCTTC. Translation: CASSLSGDGYTF.

V and J are TRBV7-9 and TRBJ2-3; maybe TRBD1 (6 bases). Germline loops: CDR1 SEHNR, CDR2 FQNEAQ (reference sequence). The CDR3 covers 15 residues. Trimming cost V 5 bases and J 1 base, with 13 bases left between them. The CDR3 loop is CASSPDSLRTDTQYF. The CDR3 bases are TGTGCCAGCAGCCCGGACAGCCTTCGCACAGATACGCAGTATTTT. The full variable domain, with the rest looked up from reference TRBV7-9 and TRBJ2-3, is DTGVSQNPRHKITKRGQNVTFRCDPISEHNRLYWYRQTLGQGPEFLTYFQNEAQLEKSRLLSDRFSAERPKGSFSTLEIQRTEQGDSAMYLCASSPDSLRTDTQYFGPGTRLTVL.